Listed here are 30 T cell receptor beta chains from one sample, sequenced in a study of T-cell reconstitution after alpha-beta-depleted transplantation in children (dated by TCRdb to about 2016). Library preparation was by PCR. Sequencing relied on an Illumina HiSeq 2500. To normalize quantification of the TCRbeta repertoire, the TCR libraries were built with molecular barcoding that relied on unique molecular identifiers. TCRdb reprocessing: public reads trimmed at Q25 with fastp, clones called with MiXCR, in-frame beta chains kept. Each CDR3 protein appears once, grouped with its most common genes and DNA. Present in this sample are a few hundred thousand distinct CDR3 sequences, over 9.5% of which were seen just once. Clones ranked in the top ten supply approximately 5% of the sample. Sequenced material: PBMCs from the stem cell graft donor, taken from the stem cell graft. The source is a human donor who donated a stem cell graft to a child with SCID.

This clonotype was recorded many times. The chain combines TRBV20-1 with TRBJ1-1; 7 positions agree with TRBD1. The V gene's germline CDR1 is DFQATT and CDR2 SNEGSKA (reference sequence). V lost 4 bases, J lost 2 bases, and 13 bases stayed unmatched. This CDR3 comprises 16 residues. The CDR3 nucleotides are TGCAGTGCTACCACACTTTGGGGACAGATAAACACTGAAGCTTTCTTT. Translated, it gives CSATTLWGQINTEAFF.

This clonotype was counted ten times or more. The rearrangement joins TRBV20-1 to TRBJ1-5, with 9 bases matching TRBD1. Germline trimming cut 0 bases from V and 6 bases from J; bases unmatched to any gene: 6. The CDR3 has 15 residues. Germline values: CDR1 DFQATT, CDR2 SNEGSKA (reference sequence). CDR3 region: CSARELGQGVQPQHF. The CDR3 DNA sequence: TGCAGTGCTAGAGAATTGGGACAGGGCGTTCAGCCCCAGCATTTT.

In this sample, this clonotype turned up many times. The genes are TRBV5-1 and TRBJ2-1; 14 nucleotides line up with TRBD2. This CDR3 spans 17 amino acids. V lost 4 bases to trimming and J lost 4 bases; unmatched junction nucleotides: 7. Germline V gene lookup returns CDR1 SGHRS and CDR2 YFSETQ. The chain's CDR3 is CASSPIGTSGGYNEQFF. In DNA, the CDR3 is TGCGCCAGCAGCCCCATCGGGACTAGCGGGGGTTACAATGAGCAGTTCTTC.

This clonotype was recorded many times. V is TRBV5-1 and J is TRBJ2-4, with D maybe TRBD1 (6 bases). Germline loops: CDR1 SGHRS, CDR2 YFSETQ. Between the trimmed V and J ends, which lost 2 bases and 3 bases, there was a span of 12 bases. There are 15 residues in the CDR3. The CDR3: CASSLQGQDKNIQYF. The CDR3 coding sequence is TGCGCCAGCAGCTTACAGGGCCAGGACAAAAACATTCAGTACTTC.

This clonotype was seen at least ten times. The chain uses TRBV5-1 and TRBJ2-7, with 7 bases aligning to TRBD1. V shed 6 bases and J 4 bases; nucleotides not matched to a gene: 7. The CDR3 has 13 amino acids. Germline CDR1 SGHRS, CDR2 YFSETQ. The CDR3 DNA reads TGCGCCAGCACCAATTTACAGGGGTACGAGCAGTACTTC. Protein product: CASTNLQGYEQYF.

This clonotype was seen at least ten times. The chain carries TRBV20-1 and TRBJ2-2, with 9 nucleotides matching TRBD2. This CDR3 comprises 15 residues. With V trimmed by 5 bases and J by 1 base, 5 bases remained unmatched. CDR1 is DFQATT and CDR2 is SNEGSKA in the germline V gene (reference sequence). CDR3 in DNA: TGCAGTGCTCGTCGACTAGCGGTGAACACCGGGGAGCTGTTTTTT. This gives the protein CSARRLAVNTGELFF.

This clonotype was detected many times. The V and J genes are TRBV5-6 and TRBJ2-1; the D call may be TRBD1 or TRBD2 (6 bases each). V lost 3 bases and J lost 0, with 16 bases in between. The length of the CDR3 is 17 residues. The germline gives CDR1 SGHDT, CDR2 YYEEEE. The CDR3, as DNA: TGTGCCAGCAGCTCCGAGGGGGGTTTGAGCTCCTACAATGAGCAGTTCTTC. Its translation: CASSSEGGLSSYNEQFF. The variable domain in full, completed from reference TRBV5-6 and TRBJ2-1, reads DAGVTQSPTHLIKTRGQQVTLRCSPKSGHDTVSWYQQALGQGPQFIFQYYEEEERQRGNFPDRFSGHQFPNYSSELNVNALLLGDSALYLCASSSEGGLSSYNEQFFGPGTRLTVL.

This clonotype was seen many times. The chain employs TRBV4-1 and TRBJ1-4; TRBD1 matches at 7 bases. The germline V gene encodes CDR1 MGHRA and CDR2 YSYEKL. The J segment lost 5 bases and the V segment lost 0 bases, leaving 9 bases of the junction unmatched. The CDR3 is 17 residues long. The CDR3 is CASSQDRRDSKNEKLFF. DNA of the CDR3: TGCGCCAGCAGCCAAGATAGGCGGGACAGTAAAAATGAAAAACTGTTTTTT.

In this sample, this clonotype turned up a few times. This chain joins TRBV5-1 and TRBJ1-1; 9 bases agree with TRBD1. J was trimmed by 0 bases and V by 6 bases; bases with no gene match: 9. Germline V CDR1 and CDR2: SGHRS, YFSETQ. The CDR3 sequence is 16 residues long. In DNA, the CDR3 is TGCGCCAGCACTTCTACAGGGGGCGCCGTGAACACTGAAGCTTTCTTT. This codes for CASTSTGGAVNTEAFF.

This clonotype was counted many times. DNA of the CDR3: TGTGCCATCAGGGGAGGGGCAGGGCGATCAGATACGCAGTATTTT. Translation gives CAIRGGAGRSDTQYF. The chain uses TRBV24-1 and TRBJ2-3; D is possibly TRBD2 (7 bases). The V end lost 11 bases, the J end lost 4 bases, and 21 bases lay between the germline ends. The CDR3 runs to 15 residues. Germline CDR1 KGHDR, CDR2 SFDVKD.

This clonotype has at least ten counts. The V call is TRBV5-1, the J call TRBJ1-2; D unclear. The CDR3 contains 13 residues. The germline V gene has CDR1 SGHRS and CDR2 YFSETQ. Trimming removed 0 bases from V and 4 bases from J, with 7 bases in between. The CDR3 protein is CASSLATRYGYTF. CDR3 bases: TGCGCCAGCAGCTTGGCCACTCGCTATGGCTACACCTTC.

This clonotype has more than one count but fewer than ten. At one boundary the junction diverges from the germline segment, which might be a read error. The chain combines TRBV3-1 with TRBJ2-1; D might be TRBD2 (6 bases). There are 15 residues in the CDR3. The germline CDR1 and CDR2 sequences are LGHDT and YNNKEL (reference sequence). The CDR3 is CASCHPAGLSDEQFF. The CDR3 nucleotides are TGTGCCAGCTGCCATCCAGCGGGCCTGTCGGATGAGCAGTTCTTC.

This clonotype was seen at least ten times. The genes are TRBV4-2 and TRBJ1-5; D call uncertain. This CDR3 has 13 residues. V dropped 0 bases and J dropped 7 bases, with 7 bases sitting between them. Germline lookup yields CDR1 LGHNA and CDR2 YNFKEQ. The CDR3 bases are TGTGCCAGCAGCCAAGAGGGCAGACAGCCCCAGCATTTT. Amino acids: CASSQEGRQPQHF.

This clonotype showed up many times. The CDR3 sequence is CASRHGSGTGGEQYF. As DNA, the CDR3 is TGCGCCAGCAGACACGGATCCGGGACAGGGGGCGAGCAGTACTTC. The chain combines TRBV5-1 with TRBJ2-7; 11 nucleotides agree with TRBD1. Germline values: CDR1 SGHRS, CDR2 YFSETQ. After removal of 5 bases from V and 6 bases from J, the junction contained 10 bases not matched to a gene. This CDR3 is 15 amino acids long.

This clonotype was seen at least ten times. V is TRBV5-6 and J is TRBJ2-1, with 9 bases that match TRBD1. Germline V gene lookup returns CDR1 SGHDT and CDR2 YYEEEE. Unmatched junction bases numbered 11, after V lost 4 bases and J lost 9 bases. The CDR3 runs to 15 residues. Here the CDR3 DNA reads TGTGCCAGCAGCAGCATAATAGACAGGGGGTTTGAGCAGTTCTTC. Translating gives CASSSIIDRGFEQFF.

The chain has TRBV5-5 and TRBJ1-5; no clear D gene. Germline V CDR1 and CDR2: SGHKS, YYEKEE (reference sequence). Trimming stripped 0 bases from V and 2 bases from J, with 18 bases between. The CDR3 covers 18 residues. The CDR3 reads CASSLENSGFYGNQPQHF. The CDR3 nucleotides are TGTGCCAGCAGCTTGGAAAACAGTGGTTTTTACGGCAATCAGCCCCAGCATTTT.

The sample holds many counts of this clonotype. The chain recombines TRBV12-3 or TRBV12-4 with TRBJ2-7; 9 nucleotides line up with TRBD1. The CDR3 runs to 14 residues. J was trimmed by 6 bases and V by 3 bases; bases with no gene match: 6. CDR3 sequence (DNA): TGTGCCAGCAGTTTCGGGACAGGGATTTCCGAGCAGTACTTC. Translated, it gives CASSFGTGISEQYF.

The V call is TRBV4-3, the J call TRBJ1-5; tentative D call: TRBD1 (5 bases). V was shortened by 5 bases and J by 1 base, with 12 bases between the two germline ends. The CDR3 is made up of 15 amino acids. From germline, CDR1 is LGHNA and CDR2 YSLEER. The chain's CDR3 is CASSVYWGSNQPQHF. In nucleotides, the CDR3 is TGCGCCAGCAGCGTCTACTGGGGGAGCAATCAGCCCCAGCATTTT.

This clonotype has ten or more counts. The gene calls are TRBV12-3 or TRBV12-4 and TRBJ2-3, with D unresolved. V gave up 6 bases and J gave up 2 bases, with 9 bases separating them. The length of the CDR3 is 13 residues. CDR3 in DNA: TGTGCCAGCAGGTATCTGGACACAGATACGCAGTATTTT. Translating it yields CASRYLDTDTQYF.

This clonotype was found many times. The chain combines TRBV7-2 with TRBJ2-2, with 8 bases lining up with TRBD2. Trimming at V came to 0 bases and at J to 3 bases, leaving 9 bases not matched to a gene. The CDR3 has 18 residues. In germline, CDR1 is SGHTA, CDR2 FQGNSA. The CDR3 region has the DNA TGTGCCAGCAGCTTAGCGGAGGCGGGGGGCCATTACACCGGGGAGCTGTTTTTT. The encoded protein is CASSLAEAGGHYTGELFF.

Many counts were recorded for this clonotype. The CDR3 nucleotides are TGTGCCAGCAGCTTATGGCTCCCCCACTCTGGAAACACCATATATTTT. Encoded protein: CASSLWLPHSGNTIYF. The chain combines TRBV7-9 with TRBJ1-3; no definite D call. CDR3 length: 16 amino acids. Trimming stripped 2 bases from V and 0 bases from J, with 11 bases between. The germline gives CDR1 SEHNR, CDR2 FQNEAQ (reference sequence).

This clonotype was seen many times. V usage is TRBV7-3 and J usage is TRBJ1-1; the D gene is possibly TRBD1 (5 bases). CDR3 length: 13 residues. V was pared by 3 bases and J by 1 base, with 6 bases between. Germline values: CDR1 SGHTA, CDR2 FQGTGA. The CDR3 coding sequence is TGTGCCAGCAGCTTGACAGCGAACACTGAAGCTTTCTTT. This encodes CASSLTANTEAFF. The complete variable domain, with remaining parts taken from reference TRBV7-3 and TRBJ1-1, reads GAGVSQTPSNKVTEKGKYVELRCDPISGHTALYWYRQSLGQGPEFLIYFQGTGAADDSGLPNDRFFAVRPEGSVSTLKIQRTERGDSAVYLCASSLTANTEAFFGQGTRLTVV.

This clonotype was detected ten times or more. This CDR3 reads CASSQRTGDTGELFF. The DNA for the CDR3 is TGCGCCAGCAGCCAAAGGACCGGAGACACCGGGGAGCTGTTTTTT. The V call is TRBV4-1, the J call TRBJ2-2; D uncertain. Deletions cut 2 bases from V and 3 bases from J, with 10 bases between. Germline V gene sequence: CDR1 MGHRA, CDR2 YSYEKL. The CDR3 is 15 residues long.

This clonotype was found many times. The chain employs TRBV7-8 and TRBJ1-4; D is possibly TRBD1 (5 bases). V lost 3 bases and J 0 bases, leaving 8 bases between the germline ends. The CDR3 sequence is 15 residues long. Germline lookup yields CDR1 SGHVS and CDR2 FQNEAQ. For the CDR3, the DNA is TGTGCCAGCAGCTTTATGGGGGCAACTAATGAAAAACTGTTTTTT. Its protein product is CASSFMGATNEKLFF.

This clonotype occurred many times. The V gene is TRBV27, the J gene TRBJ1-2, with 9 bases aligning to TRBD1. The CDR3 runs 13 residues. V lost 6 bases and J lost 7; bases outside the gene matches: 6. CDR1 MNHEY and CDR2 SMNVEV come from the germline V gene (reference sequence). The CDR3 DNA reads as TGTGCCAGCAGGGCCCGGGACAGGGCTGGCTACACCTTC. This codes for CASRARDRAGYTF.

A few counts support this clonotype. The chain is built from TRBV5-5 and TRBJ2-1; TRBD1 matches at 10 bases. The V gene's germline CDR1 is SGHKS and CDR2 YYEKEE (reference sequence). This CDR3 is 17 amino acids long. Unmatched junction bases numbered 13, after V lost 4 bases and J lost 6 bases. For the CDR3, the DNA is TGTGCCAGCAGCCTTGCGGCCCCGGACAGGGGGGCCAATGAGCAGTTCTTC. This codes for CASSLAAPDRGANEQFF. Filled out from reference TRBV5-5 and TRBJ2-1, the complete variable domain reads DAGVTQSPTHLIKTRGQQVTLRCSPISGHKSVSWYQQVLGQGPQFIFQYYEKEERGRGNFPDRFSARQFPNYSSELNVNALLLGDSALYLCASSLAAPDRGANEQFFGPGTRLTVL.

Comment on this clonotype: A much larger clone sits a single nucleotide away, making a read error possible. The chain uses TRBV6-1 and TRBJ1-2, with TRBD1 matching 7 bases. The CDR3 runs 14 residues. In germline, CDR1 is MNHNS, CDR2 SASEGT. V lost 10 bases and J lost 0; bases outside the gene matches: 8. Here the CDR3 reads CATHRDRANYGYTF. CDR3 DNA sequence: TGTGCCACCCACCGGGACAGAGCTAACTATGGCTACACCTTC.

This clonotype was seen a few times. A junction boundary mismatches the germline segment, possibly from a read error. V and J are TRBV20-1 and TRBJ1-6; possible D gene TRBD1, 6 bases. This CDR3 region has 19 residues. Germline loops: CDR1 DFQATT, CDR2 SNEGSKA (reference sequence). The CDR3 sequence: CCARGVGQKEMIYNSPLHF. CDR3 DNA: TGCTGTGCTAGGGGGGTAGGGCAGAAAGAAATGATCTATAATTCACCCCTCCACTTT.

This clonotype was detected ten times or more. The rearrangement links TRBV5-1 to TRBJ2-3; D gene ambiguous. In germline, CDR1 is SGHRS, CDR2 YFSETQ. V lost 0 bases, J lost 4 bases, and 9 bases lay in between. This CDR3 region has 14 residues. CDR3 sequence: CASSLEALSDTQYF. Written as DNA, the CDR3 is TGCGCCAGCAGCTTGGAGGCGCTCTCAGATACGCAGTATTTT.

This clonotype was picked up many times. The rearrangement joins TRBV20-1 to TRBJ1-5; D unresolved. Germline CDR1 DFQATT, CDR2 SNEGSKA (reference sequence). The CDR3 runs 14 residues. The V and J ends lost 0 bases and 2 bases respectively, with 8 bases between them. The CDR3 nucleotides are TGCAGTGCTAGAGATCGAGACGGCAATCAGCCCCAGCATTTT. The encoded protein is CSARDRDGNQPQHF.